The 28 T cell receptor beta chains presented below share a single source sample, sequenced in a study of post-analysis software for immune sequencing data. Notes on the study in general: Included in a set of about 5 TRBV segments more frequent in patients than controls were TRBV5-6, TRBV5-1 and TRBV20-1.

What these receptors recognize is not known. Presence of unique molecular identifiers characterized the TCR beta cDNA libraries. TCRdb called the PCR reads again in MiXCR, with one record for every CDR3 protein. The sample shows 740,000 or so distinct CDR3 sequences, under 70% of them seen only once. Input material: blood. These TCRs come from a girl aged 10-17 years with multiple sclerosis.

This clonotype was detected a few times. CDR3 amino acids: CASSFSQGAEYEQYF. In nucleotides, the CDR3 is TGCGCCAGCAGCTTTTCTCAGGGGGCGGAGTACGAGCAGTACTTC. This chain links TRBV5-1 with TRBJ2-7; 8 bases match TRBD1. The CDR3 consists of 15 residues. Germline CDR1 is SGHRS and CDR2 is YFSETQ. The V and J ends lost 2 bases and 4 bases, in that order; junction bases with no gene match: 8.

This clonotype was seen a handful of times. The chain joins TRBV7-2 to TRBJ2-4; tentatively, D is TRBD1 (5 bases). The end of the DNA aligns better with TRBJ2-7, so the J call may be wrong. Germline CDR1 SGHTA, CDR2 FQGNSA. This CDR3 is built from 14 residues. The CDR3 coding sequence is TGTGCCAGCAGCCGAATTACGCAGGGCTACGAGCAGTACTTC. Translation: CASSRITQGYEQYF.

This rearrangement joins TRBV12-3 or TRBV12-4 to TRBJ1-5; tentative D call: TRBD1 (6 bases). CDR3 length: 16 amino acids. Trimming removed 6 bases at V and 1 base at J, with 16 bases between. CDR3 protein: CASSLGGALSNQPQHF. CDR3 coding DNA: TGTGCCAGCAGCCTAGGGGGGGCCTTGAGCAATCAGCCCCAGCATTTT.

This clonotype was detected a few times. The chain couples TRBV6-5 to TRBJ2-3; 10 positions agree with TRBD2. Germline V lookup: CDR1 MNHEY, CDR2 SVGAGI. The V segment lost 5 bases and the J segment 6 bases; nucleotides outside the gene matches: 8. The CDR3 has 15 amino acids. The DNA of the CDR3 is TGTGCCAGCAGTCCAAAGCGGGGGGGCCATGATACGCAGTATTTT. This encodes CASSPKRGGHDTQYF.

The rearrangement links TRBV5-1 to TRBJ2-7; D is ambiguous. CDR3 length: 14 residues. The germline V gene has CDR1 SGHRS and CDR2 YFSETQ. Between the trimmed V and J ends, which lost 0 bases and 3 bases, there was a span of 10 bases. The CDR3 DNA reads as TGCGCCAGCAGCTTGGGAAGGGCCCACTACGAGCAGTACTTC. Encoded protein: CASSLGRAHYEQYF.

J is TRBJ2-2 and V is TRBV2, with D perhaps matching TRBD1 (5 bases). CDR3 size: 14 residues. V was cut by 3 bases and J by 6 bases, with 11 bases left in between. Germline values: CDR1 SNHLY, CDR2 FYNNEI. The CDR3 region is CASSDQGPAGELFF. CDR3 DNA sequence: TGTGCCAGCAGTGACCAGGGTCCCGCCGGGGAGCTGTTTTTT.

The V gene is TRBV9, the J gene TRBJ1-2; D is perhaps TRBD1 (6 bases). Germline loops: CDR1 SGDLS, CDR2 YYNGEE. Trimming removed 4 bases at V and 3 bases at J, with 16 bases between. This CDR3 is 15 amino acids long. CDR3 residues: CASSPQGGHDYGYTF. The CDR3 DNA follows: TGTGCCAGCAGCCCTCAAGGGGGGCACGACTATGGCTACACCTTC.

The chain employs TRBV28 and TRBJ2-7; 8 nucleotides agree with TRBD1. The CDR3 is made up of 15 amino acids. V shed 5 bases, J shed 1 base, and the junction held 7 bases outside the gene matches. Germline V gives CDR1 MDHEN, CDR2 SYDVKM. CDR3 amino acids: CASSPGTGWSYEQYF. The CDR3 DNA follows: TGTGCCAGCAGTCCCGGGACAGGTTGGTCCTACGAGCAGTACTTC.

This sequence joins TRBV5-1 and TRBJ2-7; D gene ambiguous. The length of the CDR3 is 13 residues. Germline V lookup: CDR1 SGHRS, CDR2 YFSETQ. Trimming took 4 bases from V and 7 from J, leaving 15 bases between them. The CDR3: CASSTPPLREQYF. The CDR3 DNA reads TGCGCCAGCAGCACTCCCCCCCTTCGGGAGCAGTACTTC.

CDR3 amino acids: CASSPESRLAGVVASDTQYF. The DNA for the CDR3 is TGTGCCAGCAGCCCGGAGAGCCGGCTAGCGGGAGTGGTTGCCTCCGATACGCAGTATTTT. The rearrangement joins TRBV7-2 to TRBJ2-3; 10 bases line up with TRBD2. Germline lookup yields CDR1 SGHTA and CDR2 FQGNSA. V lost 5 bases, J lost 6 bases, and 23 bases stayed unmatched. This CDR3 is built from 20 residues. Based on the CDR3 plus reference TRBV7-2 and TRBJ2-3, the full variable domain is GAGVSQSPSNKVTEKGKDVELRCDPISGHTALYWYRQSLGQGLEFLIYFQGNSAPDKSGLPSDRFSAERTGGSVSTLTIQRTQQEDSAVYLCASSPESRLAGVVASDTQYFGPGTRLTVL.

This clonotype was picked up a small number of times. The junction shows a germline mismatch at one end, possibly a read error. The chain joins TRBV7-7 to TRBJ2-1; no reliable D call. The CDR3 spans 15 residues. Germline lookup yields CDR1 SSHAT and CDR2 FNYEAQ (reference sequence). The CDR3 loop is CASSLSPNPYNEQFF. The DNA for the CDR3 is TGTGCTAGCAGCTTATCACCCAACCCCTACAATGAGCAGTTCTTC.

This clonotype was counted between two and nine times. The chain has TRBV20-1 and TRBJ1-2, with 11 bases lining up with TRBD1. The CDR3 totals 16 residues. After removal of 0 bases from V and 4 bases from J, the junction contained 7 bases not matched to a gene. Germline-derived CDR1 and CDR2 are DFQATT and SNEGSKA (reference sequence). The CDR3 DNA reads TGCAGTGCTAGAGAACCGGGACAGGGGGGTAGCTATGGCTACACCTTC. Translating gives CSAREPGQGGSYGYTF.

A remark on this clonotype: Compared with germline, one end of the junction differs, possibly owing to a read error. V gene TRBV2 combines with J gene TRBJ2-1; a possible D gene is TRBD2 (5 bases). The CDR3 spans 15 residues. Germline loops: CDR1 SNHLY, CDR2 FYNNEI. The CDR3 loop reads CASSTLARSSNEQFF. For the CDR3, the DNA is TGTGCCAGCAGTACCCTAGCAAGGTCCTCCAATGAGCAGTTCTTC.

This sequence joins TRBV29-1 and TRBJ2-7; 7 bases agree with TRBD1. This CDR3 has 12 amino acids. Germline V gene data show CDR1 as SQVTM and CDR2 as ANQGSEA. The trim removed 7 bases at V and 2 bases at J, leaving 5 bases unmatched. The CDR3 coding sequence is TGCAGCGCAAAGGGACAGACCTACGAGCAGTACTTC. It is translated as CSAKGQTYEQYF.

The chain recombines TRBV20-1 with TRBJ2-5, with TRBD2 matching 7 bases. Germline CDR1 and CDR2: DFQATT and SNEGSKA (reference sequence). Trimming removed 5 bases from V and 4 bases from J; junction bases left unmatched: 7. This CDR3 is built from 13 residues. This CDR3 reads CSAPRGGAETQYF. CDR3 nucleotide sequence: TGCAGTGCTCCAAGGGGAGGGGCAGAGACCCAGTACTTC.

The rearrangement joins TRBV3-1 to TRBJ2-1, with D perhaps matching TRBD2 (5 bases). The CDR3 length is 14 residues. Trimming shortened V by 2 bases and J by 6 bases, and 11 bases separated the two germline ends. CDR1 and CDR2 (germline): LGHDT, YNNKEL (reference sequence). The chain's CDR3 is CASSQQLVGNEQFF. The CDR3 DNA follows: TGTGCCAGCAGCCAACAACTAGTCGGCAATGAGCAGTTCTTC.

The rearrangement joins TRBV7-2 to TRBJ2-7, with 9 nucleotides matching TRBD2. CDR3 length: 16 amino acids. Germline CDR1 SGHTA, CDR2 FQGNSA. Trimming at V came to 0 bases and at J to 3 bases, leaving 6 bases not matched to a gene. CDR3 in DNA: TGTGCCAGCAGCTTAGCGCAGGGTAGCGGGAGCTACGAGCAGTACTTC. Translation: CASSLAQGSGSYEQYF.

This clonotype has only a few counts. This chain joins TRBV5-6 and TRBJ1-5; no clear D gene. V lost 1 base to trimming and J lost 5 bases, with 4 bases between them. This CDR3 spans 12 amino acids. Germline-derived CDR1 and CDR2 are SGHDT and YYEEEE. The CDR3 reads CASSLSDQPQHF. The DNA for the CDR3 is TGTGCCAGCAGCTTGTCGGATCAGCCCCAGCATTTT.

This chain uses TRBV14 with TRBJ1-4; tentative D call: TRBD1 (5 bases). This CDR3 region has 15 residues. The germline CDR1 and CDR2 sequences are SGHDN and FVKESK. The germline V and J ends were trimmed by 0 bases and 4 bases, with 9 bases remaining between them. CDR3 DNA: TGTGCCAGCAGCCAAGATCGGGGGATTAATGAAAAACTGTTTTTT. This codes for CASSQDRGINEKLFF.

This clonotype was detected only a few times. V usage is TRBV5-6 and J usage is TRBJ2-7; 7 bases are a match to TRBD1. The CDR3 contains 13 residues. Germline V CDR1 and CDR2: SGHDT, YYEEEE. V trimming: 5 bases; J trimming: 7 bases; junction bases outside the gene matches: 9. DNA of the CDR3: TGTGCCAGCAGTTTACAGGGGATAGAGGAGCAGTACTTC. This encodes CASSLQGIEEQYF. Looking up the rest from reference TRBV5-6 and TRBJ2-7 gives the full variable domain: DAGVTQSPTHLIKTRGQQVTLRCSPKSGHDTVSWYQQALGQGPQFIFQYYEEEERQRGNFPDRFSGHQFPNYSSELNVNALLLGDSALYLCASSLQGIEEQYFGPGTRLTVT.

This rearrangement joins TRBV7-2 to TRBJ2-7; possibly TRBD2 for D (6 bases). Matching the DNA end better, TRBJ2-4 makes the J call doubtful. The CDR3 totals 16 residues. In germline, CDR1 is SGHTA, CDR2 FQGNSA. The CDR3 loop is CASSLGSGWGIGIQYF. CDR3 sequence (DNA): TGTGCCAGCAGCTTAGGGAGCGGGTGGGGAATCGGCATTCAGTACTTC.

V and J are TRBV29-1 and TRBJ2-3; a weak D match, TRBD1 (6 bases). This CDR3 contains 12 residues. V was shortened by 7 bases and J by 2 bases, with 10 bases between the two germline ends. Germline CDR1 reads SQVTM; CDR2 reads ANQGSEA. CDR3 loop: CSEDRDTDTQYF. The DNA of the CDR3 is TGCAGCGAGGACAGAGACACAGATACGCAGTATTTT.

The chain couples TRBV3-1 to TRBJ2-1; TRBD1 or TRBD2 may be the D gene (8 bases each). The CDR3 totals 16 residues. Germline CDR1 is LGHDT and CDR2 is YNNKEL (reference sequence). V lost 2 bases, J lost 8 bases, and 19 bases lay in between. The CDR3 DNA follows: TGTGCCAGCAGCCAAAACAGGGGGACTAGGAGCCATGAGCAGTTCTTC. Its translation is CASSQNRGTRSHEQFF.

A few counts support this clonotype. The chain couples TRBV4-1 to TRBJ1-2, with TRBD1 matching over 8 bases. Trimming took 2 bases from V and 8 from J; bases not matched to a gene: 13. This CDR3 comprises 16 residues. CDR1 is MGHRA, CDR2 YSYEKL, per germline. CDR3 residues: CASSQLERDRRRGYTF. The CDR3 DNA reads TGCGCCAGCAGCCAACTTGAACGGGACAGGCGAAGGGGCTACACCTTC.

The chain has TRBV10-3 and TRBJ1-2; no definite D call. The V and J ends lost 2 bases and 1 base respectively, with 11 bases between them. This CDR3 has 15 amino acids. CDR1 and CDR2 (germline): ENHRY, SYGVKD. The CDR3 DNA sequence: TGTGCCATCAGTGAGAGGGCGGAAATTAACTATGGCTACACCTTC. It yields the protein CAISERAEINYGYTF.

This clonotype was seen only a few times. CDR3 amino acids: CAVDSPSGYTF. The CDR3 coding sequence is TGTGCCGTGGACAGCCCTAGTGGCTACACCTTC. This chain joins TRBV6-6 and TRBJ1-2, with D perhaps TRBD1 (6 bases). The germline V gene encodes CDR1 MNHNY and CDR2 SVGAGI (reference sequence). The CDR3 loop spans 11 amino acids. The V end was cut by 11 bases, the J end by 7 bases, with 14 bases between.

This chain uses TRBV29-1 with TRBJ2-1; perhaps D is TRBD1 or TRBD2 (5 bases each). In germline, CDR1 is SQVTM, CDR2 ANQGSEA. V dropped 4 bases and J dropped 15 bases, with 10 bases sitting between them. The CDR3 loop spans 9 amino acids. CDR3 amino acids: CSVGDPGFF. In DNA form, the CDR3 reads TGCAGCGTTGGGGACCCGGGGTTCTTC.

This clonotype has only a few counts. The chain couples TRBV6-1 to TRBJ2-3, with 8 bases identical to TRBD1. This CDR3 spans 15 amino acids. After removal of 1 base from V and 5 bases from J, the junction contained 5 bases not matched to a gene. Germline CDR1 MNHNS, CDR2 SASEGT. CDR3 nucleotide sequence: TGTGCCAGCAGTGAAGGACAGGGGACACTAGATACGCAGTATTTT. The encoded protein is CASSEGQGTLDTQYF.